This T cell receptor beta chain was observed in a study of technical replicates of blood from a few donors. About this clone: At one end, the junction sequence differs from germline, possibly due to a read error.

The CDR3 is 13 residues long. Per germline, CDR1 SSHAT and CDR2 FNYEAQ (reference sequence). The protocol was immunoSEQ multiplex PCR, while the TCRdb copy is restricted to in-frame clones and leaves out a portion. Of approximately 75,000 clones listed, around nine tenths are singletons. The clonotype was recovered from a human donor in good health. The sample consisted of T cells isolated from PBMCs. The chain couples TRBV7-7 to TRBJ1-4; D is ambiguous. The CDR3: CASSLFRGEKLFF. The CDR3 bases are TGTGCTAGCAGCCTATTTCGCGGTGAAAAACTGTTTTTT.